This TCR beta chain was captured in a study of blood T cell repertoires in COVID-19. Repertoires were generated with immunoSEQ multiplex PCR, while TCRdb's copy carries only in-frame clones and drops some. Among about 50,000 clones listed, more than 75% were seen once. CDR3 size: 13 residues. V was shortened by 0 bases and J by 4 bases, with 6 bases between the two germline ends. Germline lookup yields CDR1 MNHEY and CDR2 SMNVEV (reference sequence). This clone has only one observation. The TCR originated in a human donor in a cohort sampled during active COVID-19. The chain recombines TRBV27 with TRBJ1-2, with D perhaps TRBD1 (6 bases). Material: peripheral blood. CDR3: CASSLSGAYGYTF. CDR3 sequence (DNA): TGTGCCAGCAGTTTATCGGGGGCCTATGGCTACACCTTC.